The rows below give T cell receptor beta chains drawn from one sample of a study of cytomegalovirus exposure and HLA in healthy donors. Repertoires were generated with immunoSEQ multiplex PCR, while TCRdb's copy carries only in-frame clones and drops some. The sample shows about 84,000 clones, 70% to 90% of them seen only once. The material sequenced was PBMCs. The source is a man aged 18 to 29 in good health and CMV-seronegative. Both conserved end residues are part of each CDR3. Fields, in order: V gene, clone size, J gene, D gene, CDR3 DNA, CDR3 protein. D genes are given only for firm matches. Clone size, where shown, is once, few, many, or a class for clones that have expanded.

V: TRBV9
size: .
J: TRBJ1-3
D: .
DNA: TGTGCCAGCAGCGCCGAGGATGGAAACACCATATATTTT
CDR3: CASSAEDGNTIYF

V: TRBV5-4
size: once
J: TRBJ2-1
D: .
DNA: TGTGCCAGCAGCTTCCCCGGGCGGGGTGAGCAGTTCTTC
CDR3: CASSFPGRGEQFF

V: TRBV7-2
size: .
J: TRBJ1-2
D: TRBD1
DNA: TGTGCCAGCAGCTTAGACAGGGGTAACTATGGCTACACCTTC
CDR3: CASSLDRGNYGYTF

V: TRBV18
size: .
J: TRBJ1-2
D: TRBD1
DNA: TGTGCCAGCTCAAAAATGCCCGCAACAGGGGAGTGGGGCTACACCTTC
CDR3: CASSKMPATGEWGYTF

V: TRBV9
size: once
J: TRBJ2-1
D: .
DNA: TGTGCCAGCAGCGTAGGGCCCCACAATGAGCAGTTCTTC
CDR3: CASSVGPHNEQFF

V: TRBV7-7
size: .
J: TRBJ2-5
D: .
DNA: TGTGCTAGCAGCTTGCAGGGCAGGCAAGAGACCCAGTACTTC
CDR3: CASSLQGRQETQYF

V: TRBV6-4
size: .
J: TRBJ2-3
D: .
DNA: TGTGCCACTATCACAGATACGCAGTATTTT
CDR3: CATITDTQYF

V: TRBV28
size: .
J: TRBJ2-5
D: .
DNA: TGTGCCAGCAGTTTCCTCTTGGCGGGGGCAGAGACCCAGTACTTC
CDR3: CASSFLLAGAETQYF

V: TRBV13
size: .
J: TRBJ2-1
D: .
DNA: TGTGCCAGCAGCCGGGGACTCAACAATGAGCAGTTCTTC
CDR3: CASSRGLNNEQFF

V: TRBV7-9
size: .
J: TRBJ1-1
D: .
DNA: TGTGCCAGCAGCCCTAATACGCTCGGCACTGAAGCTTTCTTT
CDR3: CASSPNTLGTEAFF

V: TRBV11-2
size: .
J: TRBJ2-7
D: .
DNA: TGTGCCAGCAGCTTACACAGGCTCTACGAGCAGTACTTC
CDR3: CASSLHRLYEQYF

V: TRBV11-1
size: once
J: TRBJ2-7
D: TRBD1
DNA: TGTGCCAGCAGTTACCTACAGGGGGAGAGCTCCTACGAGCAGTACTTC
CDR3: CASSYLQGESSYEQYF

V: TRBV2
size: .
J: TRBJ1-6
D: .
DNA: TGTGCCAGCAGTGTCTTACCTCACCGGACTTATAATTCACCCCTCCACTTT
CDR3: CASSVLPHRTYNSPLHF

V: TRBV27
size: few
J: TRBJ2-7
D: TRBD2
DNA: TGTGCCAGCCGAAGGCAAAAAGCGGGAGAATACGAGCAGTACTTC
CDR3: CASRRQKAGEYEQYF

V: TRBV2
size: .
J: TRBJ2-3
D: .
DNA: TGTGCCACATCGTACAGCCTTAGCACAGATACGCAGTATTTT
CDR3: CATSYSLSTDTQYF

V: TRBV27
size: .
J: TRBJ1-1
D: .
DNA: TGTGCCAGCAGTTGGGGGGGGAACACTGAAGCTTTCTTT
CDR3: CASSWGGNTEAFF

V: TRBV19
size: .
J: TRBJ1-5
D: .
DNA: TGTGCCAGTATGACGACAGAGAGTTATCAGCCCCAGCATTTT
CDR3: CASMTTESYQPQHF

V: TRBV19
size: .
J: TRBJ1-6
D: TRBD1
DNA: TGTGCCAGTAGAACTGGACAGGATCGTAATTCACCCCTCCACTTT
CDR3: CASRTGQDRNSPLHF

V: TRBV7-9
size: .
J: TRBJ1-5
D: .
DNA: TGTTCCAGCAGCCGTGCGGGTCAGCCCCAGCATTTT
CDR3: CSSSRAGQPQHF

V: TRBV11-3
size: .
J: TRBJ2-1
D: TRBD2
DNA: TGTGCCAGCAGCTTCTCAGCGGGAGCTTACAATGAGCAGTTCTTC
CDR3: CASSFSAGAYNEQFF

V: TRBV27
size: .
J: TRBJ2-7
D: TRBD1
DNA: TGTGCCAGCAGTTCACGGACAGGGGGTACCTACGAGCAGTACTTC
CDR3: CASSSRTGGTYEQYF

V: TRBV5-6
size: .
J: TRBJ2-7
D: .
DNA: TGTGCCAGCACCTCATCAGGTATCGACGAGCAGTACTTC
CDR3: CASTSSGIDEQYF

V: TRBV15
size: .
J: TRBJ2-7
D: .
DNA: TGTGCCACCAGCAGAGATCGCGCGGGGACCAGCTCCTACGAGCAGTACTTC
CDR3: CATSRDRAGTSSYEQYF

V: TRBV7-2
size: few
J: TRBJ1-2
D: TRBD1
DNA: TGTGCCAGCAGCTTACAAAGGGGGACAGCCATATTAAATTACTATGGCTACACCTTC
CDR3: CASSLQRGTAILNYYGYTF

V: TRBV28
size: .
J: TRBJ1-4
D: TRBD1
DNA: TGTGCCAGCAGTCGCGCGACCTCCGGGACAGGGAGTGAAAAACTGTTTTTT
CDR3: CASSRATSGTGSEKLFF

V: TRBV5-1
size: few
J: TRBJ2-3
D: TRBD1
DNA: TGCGCCAGCAGTTCACAGGGGGCGGTTTACACAGATACGCAGTATTTT
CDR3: CASSSQGAVYTDTQYF

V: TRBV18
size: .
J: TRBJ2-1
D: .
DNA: TGTGCCAGCTCAACCGACTTGAACTACAATGAGCAGTTCTTC
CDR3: CASSTDLNYNEQFF

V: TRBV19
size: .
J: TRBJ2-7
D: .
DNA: TGTGCCAGTAGTTCCGAGCGAAGCTCCTACGAGCAGTACTTC
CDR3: CASSSERSSYEQYF

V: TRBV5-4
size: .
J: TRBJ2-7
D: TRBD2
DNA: TGTGCCAGCAGCCGCGGCGGACTAGCATGGGAGCAGTACTTC
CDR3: CASSRGGLAWEQYF

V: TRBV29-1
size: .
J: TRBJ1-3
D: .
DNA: TGCAGCGTTTCCGGCCGGGACAAAACAGGAAACACCATATATTTT
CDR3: CSVSGRDKTGNTIYF

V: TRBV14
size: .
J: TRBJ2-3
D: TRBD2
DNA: TGTGCCAGCAGCCAAGAGTTTCTTTGGACTAGCTCTACAGATACGCAGTATTTT
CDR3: CASSQEFLWTSSTDTQYF

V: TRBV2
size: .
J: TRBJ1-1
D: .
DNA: TGTGCCAGCAAGGGAGTAGGGATTCTGAACACTGAAGCTTTCTTT
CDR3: CASKGVGILNTEAFF

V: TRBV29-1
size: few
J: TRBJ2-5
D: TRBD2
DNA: TGCAGCGTTGAAGATCCGGGGGGGCGGGCCAGAAGAGAGACCCAGTACTTC
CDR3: CSVEDPGGRARRETQYF

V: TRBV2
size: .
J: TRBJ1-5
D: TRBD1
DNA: TGTGCCAGCAGTGAAAAGGGACAGGCCAATCAGCCCCAGCATTTT
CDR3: CASSEKGQANQPQHF

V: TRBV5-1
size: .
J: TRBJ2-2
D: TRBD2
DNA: TGCGCCAGCAGCCAACGGGAGGGGAACACCGGGGAGCTGTTTTTT
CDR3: CASSQREGNTGELFF

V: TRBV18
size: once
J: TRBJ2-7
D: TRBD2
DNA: TGTGCCAGCTCACCAGAAGGGACTAGAAACCACGAGCAGTACTTC
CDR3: CASSPEGTRNHEQYF

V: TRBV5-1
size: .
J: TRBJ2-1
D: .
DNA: TGCGCCAGTAGCGCCCCTAGTAGGAATGGGCAGTTCTTC
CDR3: CASSAPSRNGQFF

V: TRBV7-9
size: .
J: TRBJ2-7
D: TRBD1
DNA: TGTGCCAGCACCTCCACAGGGGTCTCGCCCTACGAGCAGTACTTC
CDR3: CASTSTGVSPYEQYF

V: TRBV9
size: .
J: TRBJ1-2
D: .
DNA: TGTGCCAGCAGCGTAGCGGGGGTCAACTATGGCTACACCTTC
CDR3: CASSVAGVNYGYTF

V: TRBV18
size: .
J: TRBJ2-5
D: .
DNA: TGTGCCAGCTCACCAGGCAGGCAAGAGACCCAGTACTTC
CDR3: CASSPGRQETQYF

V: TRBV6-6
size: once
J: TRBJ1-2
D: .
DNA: TGTGCCAGCAGAGACAGTTATACGAACTATGGCTACACCTTC
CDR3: CASRDSYTNYGYTF

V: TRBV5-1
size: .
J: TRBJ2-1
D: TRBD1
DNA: TGCGCCAGCAGTCGTAGACAGGGATCTACACCCAATGAGCAGTTCTTC
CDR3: CASSRRQGSTPNEQFF

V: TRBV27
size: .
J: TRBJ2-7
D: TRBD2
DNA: TGTGCCAGCAGTTTTGTCACGCGGGGGAGCTCCTACGAGCAGTACTTC
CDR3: CASSFVTRGSSYEQYF

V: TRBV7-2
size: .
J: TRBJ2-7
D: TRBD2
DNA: TGTGCCAGCAGCCCGTGGGGGGGGAACTACGAGCAGTACTTC
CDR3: CASSPWGGNYEQYF

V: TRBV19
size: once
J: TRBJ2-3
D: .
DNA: TGTGCCAGTAGTACCTCCGGGACACATACGCAGTATTTT
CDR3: CASSTSGTHTQYF

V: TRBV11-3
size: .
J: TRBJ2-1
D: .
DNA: TGTGCCAGCAGCTTAGGGGGGGGACACGGGGACAATGAGCAGTTCTTC
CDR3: CASSLGGGHGDNEQFF

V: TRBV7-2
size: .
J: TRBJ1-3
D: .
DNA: TGTGCCAGCAGCTTAAGTCCTGGGGGCGCCTCTGGAAACACCATATATTTT
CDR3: CASSLSPGGASGNTIYF

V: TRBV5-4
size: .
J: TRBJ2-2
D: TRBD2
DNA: TGTGCCAGCAGCCCCCTAGCGGGCCTAGCGGCCACCGGGGAGCTGTTTTTT
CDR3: CASSPLAGLAATGELFF

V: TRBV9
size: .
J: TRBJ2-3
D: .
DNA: TGTGCCAGCAGCGCCCCCGACAGGCAAACGCAGTATTTT
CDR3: CASSAPDRQTQYF

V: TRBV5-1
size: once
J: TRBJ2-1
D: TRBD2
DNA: TGCGCCAGCAGCGGGGGACTAGCGGGAGTAAGCTTCAATGAGCAGTTCTTC
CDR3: CASSGGLAGVSFNEQFF

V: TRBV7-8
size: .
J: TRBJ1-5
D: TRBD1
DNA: TGTGCCAGCAGCGCCCACGACAGGGGGATAACTCAGCCCCAGCATTTT
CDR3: CASSAHDRGITQPQHF

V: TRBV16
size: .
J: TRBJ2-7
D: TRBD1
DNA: TGTGCCAGCAGCCAAAGGCAGGGGGCCTACGAGCAGTACTTC
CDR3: CASSQRQGAYEQYF

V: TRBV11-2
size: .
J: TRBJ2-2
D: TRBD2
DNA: TGTGCCAGCAGACGACCCAGCGGGAGTACGGGCGGGGAGCTGTTTTTT
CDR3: CASRRPSGSTGGELFF

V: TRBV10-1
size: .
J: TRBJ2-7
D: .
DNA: TGCGCCAGCAGTGAGTCCGTTCTCCCCCGACCAGGATCCTCCTACGAGCAGTACTTC
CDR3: CASSESVLPRPGSSYEQYF